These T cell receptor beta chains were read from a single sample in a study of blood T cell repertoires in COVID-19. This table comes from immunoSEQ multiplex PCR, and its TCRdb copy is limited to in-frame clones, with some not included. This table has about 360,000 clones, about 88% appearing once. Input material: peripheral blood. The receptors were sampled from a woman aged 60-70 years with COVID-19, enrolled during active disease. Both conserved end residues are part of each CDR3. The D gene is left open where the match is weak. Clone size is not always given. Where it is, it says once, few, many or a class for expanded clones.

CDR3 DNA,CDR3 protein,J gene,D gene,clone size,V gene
TGCAGTGCCGGGTCTGGGGAAAAACTGTTTTTT,CSAGSGEKLFF,TRBJ1-4,.,few,TRBV20-1
TGTGCCAGCAGCTGGGGGGGACCTATGACTTACGAGCAGTACTTC,CASSWGGPMTYEQYF,TRBJ2-7,TRBD2,once,TRBV7-9
TGTGCCAGCAGCAAGATGTCGCGAGGGGGCGCTGGCTACACCTTC,CASSKMSRGGAGYTF,TRBJ1-2,TRBD1,.,TRBV27
TGTGCCTGGAGTGGAAGCGGGGTAGCCTACGAGCAGTACTTC,CAWSGSGVAYEQYF,TRBJ2-7,TRBD2,.,TRBV30
TGTGCCAGCAGGGGAGCACATGAAGCTAACTATGGCTACACCTTC,CASRGAHEANYGYTF,TRBJ1-2,.,.,TRBV6-6
TGTGCCAGCAGTGCTCAGGGTAATAACTATGGCTACACCTTC,CASSAQGNNYGYTF,TRBJ1-2,.,.,TRBV2
TGTGCCAGCAGCTTAGGGACTCCCGCCGGTGAAAAACTGTTTTTT,CASSLGTPAGEKLFF,TRBJ1-4,.,.,TRBV7-9
TGTGCCGCAAGAAACAGTTCTTATGGCTACACCTTC,CAARNSSYGYTF,TRBJ1-2,.,once,TRBV30
TGCGCCAGCAACAACAGGGAGGGCAATGAGCAGTTCTTC,CASNNREGNEQFF,TRBJ2-1,.,.,TRBV4-1
TGTGCCAGTAGTATAGTCGAGACAGGGGGCTTTCAGCCCCAGCATTTT,CASSIVETGGFQPQHF,TRBJ1-5,TRBD1,few,TRBV19
TGTGCCAGCAGCTTGCTGGCCAACTATGGCTACACCTTC,CASSLLANYGYTF,TRBJ1-2,.,.,TRBV5-6
TGTGCCAGCAGAGTGGAGAAAAATCGGACAACACCTCTGAGTAATACACCCCTCCACTTT,CASRVEKNRTTPLSNTPLHF,TRBJ1-6,.,.,TRBV2
TGTGCCACCAGTGATCCTGTTAGCACAGATACGCAGTATTTT,CATSDPVSTDTQYF,TRBJ2-3,.,.,TRBV24-1
TGTGCCAGCAGCTTATCCCCTCGCCAGGCCTCTGGAAACACCATATATTTT,CASSLSPRQASGNTIYF,TRBJ1-3,.,.,TRBV7-6
TGTGCCAGCAGTTTACGGGACAGCAATGAGCAGTTCTTC,CASSLRDSNEQFF,TRBJ2-1,TRBD1,.,TRBV27
TGTGCCAGCAGCTTAGCGGCAATACAGGGGTCTGGCTACACCTTC,CASSLAAIQGSGYTF,TRBJ1-2,TRBD1,once,TRBV7-2
TGTGCCAGCAGCCCGAGGACAGTCGGGCGGAATTCACCCCTCCACTTT,CASSPRTVGRNSPLHF,TRBJ1-6,.,.,TRBV11-2
TGTGCCAGCAGACTAACCACAAACACTGAAGCTTTCTTT,CASRLTTNTEAFF,TRBJ1-1,.,.,TRBV11-3
TGTGCCAGCGACCGGGACAGGGAGGATGGCTACACCTTC,CASDRDREDGYTF,TRBJ1-2,TRBD1,.,TRBV7-9
TGTGCCAGTAGACGACAGGGGGTAAACTATGGCTACACCTTC,CASRRQGVNYGYTF,TRBJ1-2,TRBD1,.,TRBV19
TGTGCCAGCCGACAGGGAGGTTGGATAAATGAAAAACTGTTTTTT,CASRQGGWINEKLFF,TRBJ1-4,TRBD1,.,TRBV2
TGTGCCAGCGTCCCCCTCAGCTACGAGCAGTACTTC,CASVPLSYEQYF,TRBJ2-7,.,.,TRBV19
TGTGCCAGCAGCGACTTGGGACAGGGGGGACGTGGCTACACCTTC,CASSDLGQGGRGYTF,TRBJ1-2,TRBD1,.,TRBV5-8
TGTGCCAGCAGTCATATGGCCGGCTACACCTTC,CASSHMAGYTF,TRBJ1-2,.,.,TRBV6-2/TRBV6-3
TGTGCCAGCAGCTTAACTCCGAACACTGAAGCTTTCTTT,CASSLTPNTEAFF,TRBJ1-1,.,.,TRBV5-8
TGTGCCAGCAGTCCGCGGGCCCTCCAAATCACCCTCCACTTT,CASSPRALQITLHF,TRBJ1-6,.,.,TRBV27
TGCGCCAGCAGCGGGGGACAGATGTTCGGGGAGCTGTTTTTT,CASSGGQMFGELFF,TRBJ2-2,TRBD1,.,TRBV5-1
TGTGCCAGCTCACCCCAGCGGACAGATACCTATGGCTACACCTTC,CASSPQRTDTYGYTF,TRBJ1-2,.,.,TRBV18
TGTGCCATCAGCCTTACTAGCGGGGCCTCATCGGAGGACAATGAGCAGTTCTTC,CAISLTSGASSEDNEQFF,TRBJ2-1,TRBD2,.,TRBV10-3
TGTGCCAGTAGGAGACTAGCGGGGGGGGTCAACAATGAGCAGTTCTTC,CASRRLAGGVNNEQFF,TRBJ2-1,TRBD2,.,TRBV19
TGTGCCAGCGCCACCCTAGGGACAGGGAGCTCTGGAAACACCATATATTTT,CASATLGTGSSGNTIYF,TRBJ1-3,TRBD1,.,TRBV27
TGTGCCAGCAGCACTTGGACAGGGGGGAACACTGAAGCTTTCTTT,CASSTWTGGNTEAFF,TRBJ1-1,TRBD1,.,TRBV5-6
TGTGCCAGCAGCCAACAAATTACTAGCGGGGGGGCCCCATCAACAAATGAGCAGTTCTTC,CASSQQITSGGAPSTNEQFF,TRBJ2-1,TRBD2,.,TRBV6-6
TGTGCCAGCAGCGCTTTACAGGGGTATCAGCCCCAGCATTTT,CASSALQGYQPQHF,TRBJ1-5,TRBD1,.,TRBV7-2
TGTGCCAGCAGCCAAGACAGGGGGACAGGGGTGGGTGAAAAACTGTTTTTT,CASSQDRGTGVGEKLFF,TRBJ1-4,TRBD1,.,TRBV3-1/TRBV3-2
TGTGCCACCAGTGAGCCGAGGGATGGGGGCTCTGAAGCTTTCTTT,CATSEPRDGGSEAFF,TRBJ1-1,.,.,TRBV24-1
TGTGCCAGCAGCCACGAAGTGGAGAACGGGGAGCTGTTTTTT,CASSHEVENGELFF,TRBJ2-2,.,.,TRBV7-3
TGTGCCAGTAGTATGGGGCCCGGTACTAACTATGGCTACACCTTC,CASSMGPGTNYGYTF,TRBJ1-2,.,.,TRBV19
TGTGCCAGCAGTTATTTCGGAGGCTCTGGGGCCAACGTCCTGACTTTC,CASSYFGGSGANVLTF,TRBJ2-6,.,.,TRBV6-5
TGTGCCAGCAGGCCCCCTAGCGGGGGGGCGGAGACCCAGTACTTC,CASRPPSGGAETQYF,TRBJ2-5,TRBD2,.,TRBV11-1
TGCAGCGTTGACACAGACCAGTCCCCCGCAGATACGCAGTATTTT,CSVDTDQSPADTQYF,TRBJ2-3,.,.,TRBV29-1
TGTGCCAGCAGCTTGGTTAGCGGGGCTACTAGCACAGATACGCAGTATTTT,CASSLVSGATSTDTQYF,TRBJ2-3,TRBD2,.,TRBV5-4
TGTGCCACCAGCAGAGATCCAGGGGTGTTAGAAAAACTGTTTTTT,CATSRDPGVLEKLFF,TRBJ1-4,.,.,TRBV15
TGCGCCAGCAGCCAAGAGTGGCGGGAATTAGAGACCCAGTACTTC,CASSQEWRELETQYF,TRBJ2-5,.,.,TRBV4-3
TGTGCCAGCAGCGTAGGGGGACAGCTCTATAATTCACCCCTCCACTTT,CASSVGGQLYNSPLHF,TRBJ1-6,TRBD1,.,TRBV9
TGTGCCACCAGTGACCCTAACACAGATACGCAGTATTTT,CATSDPNTDTQYF,TRBJ2-3,.,.,TRBV24-1
TGTGCCAGCAGCTTAATGGCCGGGGACAATGAGCAGTTCTTC,CASSLMAGDNEQFF,TRBJ2-1,.,.,TRBV7-3
TGTGCCAGCAGCCCGGGACAGGGATCAGATACGCAGTATTTT,CASSPGQGSDTQYF,TRBJ2-3,TRBD1,.,TRBV13
TGTGCCAGCAGTTACGAGGGAGGTCGTGGCTACACCTTC,CASSYEGGRGYTF,TRBJ1-2,.,.,TRBV6-5
TGTGCCAGCAGCTTCGGAGCCCCCACAGGGGGTGGAAACACCATATATTTT,CASSFGAPTGGGNTIYF,TRBJ1-3,TRBD1,.,TRBV7-2
TGTGCCAGCTCACCAACTAGCGGGGGGGCGACCTACAATGAGCAGTTCTTC,CASSPTSGGATYNEQFF,TRBJ2-1,TRBD2,.,TRBV18
TGTGCCAGTAGATTAACAGGGGGCGGCTATGGCTACACCTTC,CASRLTGGGYGYTF,TRBJ1-2,TRBD1,.,TRBV19
TGTGCCAGCAGTGTAGGAGGGCTAGCGGGGATAAGCTCCTACAATGAGCAGTTCTTC,CASSVGGLAGISSYNEQFF,TRBJ2-1,TRBD2,.,TRBV2
TGCAGTGCTAGTCCGCATGAGGTTGGAAACACCATATATTTT,CSASPHEVGNTIYF,TRBJ1-3,.,.,TRBV20-1
TGCGCCAGCAGTCTGAGTTGGACCGGGACAGGGTACACTGAAGCTTTCTTT,CASSLSWTGTGYTEAFF,TRBJ1-1,TRBD1,.,TRBV4-1
TGTGCCAGCAGCGCGGCGACCTTATACGAGCAGTACTTC,CASSAATLYEQYF,TRBJ2-7,.,.,TRBV7-2
TGTGCCTGGAGTGTACAAACAGCGGTACTGTTTTTT,CAWSVQTAVLFF,TRBJ1-4,.,.,TRBV30
TGCAGCGTCCACCTGATTGACGGGGGTGCCTACGAGCAGTACTTC,CSVHLIDGGAYEQYF,TRBJ2-7,.,.,TRBV29-1
TGCGCCAGCAGCCAAGGGAGGGCAGGGGGTATAAGTGAAGCTTTCTTT,CASSQGRAGGISEAFF,TRBJ1-1,TRBD1,.,TRBV4-1